This record concerns one T cell receptor (beta chain) sequence. Its antigen is undetermined. Its ends do not fully match the called genes, so a read error is possible. In the same sample, other DNA sequences code for this CDR3. Profiling relied on immunoSEQ multiplex PCR, and the TCRdb table lists in-frame clones only, not all of them. The top ten hold around 2.5% of the sample, which has 100,000 or so clones, more than 75% seen once. Germline CDR1 SGHKS, CDR2 YYEKEE (reference sequence). This CDR3 has 13 amino acids. This sample was included in a study of T cell responses to AZD1222 COVID-19 vaccine. General study results and limits: There were vaccine-associated CD4 TCRs across spike, dominant at 160-218 and 743-854. As reported, nearly half of all spike-specific TCRs target variant regions that are unmutated.

The chain is built from TRBV5-5 and TRBJ1-2; no definite D call. The sequence derives from an adult in good health. The sample here was peripheral blood, taken on day 0 of AZD1222 vaccination. CDR3 bases: TGTGCCAGCAGCAAGGACGGAAACTACGGCTACACCTTC. Amino acids: CASSKDGNYGYTF.